The next 28 T cell receptor beta chains were all read from a single sample in a study of blood T cell repertoires in COVID-19. TCRdb's copy holds only in-frame clones and misses some; the assay was immunoSEQ multiplex PCR. This table holds roughly 220,000 clones, over 60% found once. The sequenced sample was peripheral blood. The receptors stem from a woman aged 70 to 79 with acute or convalescent COVID-19.

V usage is TRBV18 and J usage is TRBJ2-5; TRBD1 matches at 7 bases. V shed 2 bases, J shed 4 bases, and the junction held 4 bases outside the gene matches. This CDR3 region has 14 residues. From germline, CDR1 is KGHSH and CDR2 LQKENI. The CDR3 is CASSPGSGGETQYF. CDR3 in DNA: TGTGCCAGCTCACCAGGGTCAGGGGGAGAGACCCAGTACTTC.

This chain connects TRBV24-1 to TRBJ2-1, with 14 bases matching TRBD2. The CDR3 totals 16 residues. V trimming: 3 bases; J trimming: 8 bases; junction bases outside the gene matches: 5. Germline assignment: CDR1 KGHDR and CDR2 SFDVKD. The DNA for the CDR3 is TGTGCCACCAGTGATCTGACTAGCGGGAGGGCCCATGAGCAGTTCTTC. Amino acids: CATSDLTSGRAHEQFF.

The table lists this clone with a count of one. The chain recombines TRBV2 with TRBJ1-5, with TRBD1 matching 9 bases. Germline loops: CDR1 SNHLY, CDR2 FYNNEI. V dropped 5 bases and J dropped 3; count of bases not matched to a gene: 5. This CDR3 spans 15 amino acids. The CDR3 nucleotides are TGTGCCAGCAGTAAGGACAGGGGTAACAATCAGCCCCAGCATTTT. This encodes CASSKDRGNNQPQHF. The full variable domain, with the rest looked up from reference TRBV2 and TRBJ1-5, is EPEVTQTPSHQVTQMGQEVILRCVPISNHLYFYWYRQILGQKVEFLVSFYNNEISEKSEIFDDQFSVERPDGSNFTLKIRSTKLEDSAMYFCASSKDRGNNQPQHFGDGTRLSIL.

This sequence joins TRBV18 and TRBJ2-1; 10 bases map to TRBD1. With V trimmed by 0 bases and J by 7 bases, 6 bases remained unmatched. CDR1 KGHSH and CDR2 LQKENI come from the germline V gene. This CDR3 region has 16 residues. CDR3 sequence (DNA): TGTGCCAGCTCACCACCCGACAGGGGGCATGGGAATGAGCAGTTCTTC. Translated: CASSPPDRGHGNEQFF.

The sample holds many counts of this clone. The chain combines TRBV14 with TRBJ1-1; perhaps TRBD1 as D (6 bases). CDR3 length: 15 residues. CDR1 and CDR2 (germline): SGHDN, FVKESK. The V gene lost 3 bases and the J gene lost 5 bases, with 16 bases spanning the gap. The chain's CDR3 is CASSHRGTRGTEAFF. Written as DNA, the CDR3 is TGTGCCAGCAGCCACAGGGGAACGAGGGGAACTGAAGCTTTCTTT.

This clone has only a few counts. CDR3 sequence: CAWARAAENRNTF. As DNA, the CDR3 is TGTGCCTGGGCCAGGGCCGCAGAAAATAGGAACACCTTC. This chain connects TRBV30 to TRBJ1-2, with D possibly TRBD1 on 5 matching bases. Trimming cost V 5 bases and J 12 bases, with 22 bases left between them. The CDR3 sequence is 13 residues long. Germline V lookup: CDR1 GTSNPN, CDR2 SVGIG (reference sequence).

This rearrangement joins TRBV5-1 to TRBJ2-5; TRBD2 is a possible D gene (6 bases). From germline, CDR1 is SGHRS and CDR2 YFSETQ. This CDR3 spans 14 amino acids. V shed 2 bases and J shed 1 base, with 9 bases lying between them. The CDR3 spells CASSFLGGQETQYF. DNA of the CDR3: TGCGCCAGCAGCTTTTTGGGGGGCCAAGAGACCCAGTACTTC.

The chain links TRBV28 to TRBJ2-4; 8 nucleotides align to TRBD1. V lost 5 bases, J lost 1 base, and 7 bases stayed unmatched. The CDR3 spans 16 residues. The germline gives CDR1 MDHEN, CDR2 SYDVKM. CDR3 region: CASSPTGGRAKNIQYF. The CDR3 nucleotides read TGTGCCAGCAGTCCCACAGGGGGGCGGGCCAAAAACATTCAGTACTTC.

This sequence joins TRBV5-1 and TRBJ2-1; D may be TRBD1 (6 bases). Trimming took 0 bases from V and 5 from J, leaving 15 bases between them. CDR3 length: 16 amino acids. The germline V gene has CDR1 SGHRS and CDR2 YFSETQ. The CDR3, as DNA: TGCGCCAGCAGCTTGGTCATGCCAGGGGCCGACAATGAGCAGTTCTTC. Its protein is CASSLVMPGADNEQFF.

The chain is built from TRBV3-1 (or the pseudogene TRBV3-2) and TRBJ2-1; 12 bases are a match to TRBD2. Trimming cost V 3 bases and J 1 base; bases outside gene matches: 4. The CDR3 has 17 amino acids. Germline V CDR1 and CDR2: LGHDT, YNNKEL (reference sequence). The CDR3 is CASSQGTSGFSYNEQFF. The CDR3 DNA sequence: TGTGCCAGCAGCCAGGGGACTAGCGGGTTTTCCTACAATGAGCAGTTCTTC.

In its sample, this clone was seen a few times. The chain links TRBV28 to TRBJ1-2; D gene uncertain. The CDR3 contains 12 residues. V was cut by 3 bases and J by 4 bases, with 6 bases left in between. Germline V lookup: CDR1 MDHEN, CDR2 SYDVKM. CDR3 residues: CASSFPSYGYTF. The CDR3 DNA is TGTGCCAGCAGTTTTCCCAGCTATGGCTACACCTTC.

In its sample, this clone was seen once. Here the CDR3 reads CASSQDHTPQPQHF. As DNA, the CDR3 is TGTGCCAGCAGCCAAGATCATACACCTCAGCCCCAGCATTTT. The J gene is TRBJ1-5, the V gene TRBV3-1 (or the pseudogene TRBV3-2); D gene unclear. Trimming removed 0 bases at V and 6 bases at J, with 9 bases between. The CDR3 is made up of 14 amino acids. Germline loops: CDR1 LGHDT, CDR2 YNNKEL (reference sequence).

The V gene is TRBV12-3 or TRBV12-4, the J gene TRBJ2-7; perhaps TRBD2 as D (5 bases). Trimming removed 3 bases at V and 2 bases at J, with 8 bases between. CDR3 size: 13 residues. In DNA, the CDR3 is TGTGCCAGCAGTTTCGGGGAAGCCTACGAGCAGTACTTC. Translated: CASSFGEAYEQYF.

This clone was seen at least ten times. The V and J genes are TRBV7-3 and TRBJ2-1; D is perhaps TRBD2 (6 bases). Germline CDR1 and CDR2: SGHTA and FQGTGA. CDR3 length: 17 residues. V shed 5 bases and J shed 4 bases, with 21 bases lying between them. The CDR3 sequence: CASSPKGVAALYNEQFF. CDR3 bases: TGTGCCAGCAGCCCCAAAGGGGTAGCGGCACTATACAATGAGCAGTTCTTC.

This sequence joins TRBV9 and TRBJ2-1; 14 bases match TRBD2. This CDR3 is 15 amino acids long. Germline V lookup: CDR1 SGDLS, CDR2 YYNGEE. V shed 3 bases, J shed 6 bases, and the junction held 2 bases outside the gene matches. The CDR3 sequence: CASSAGLAGANEQFF. The DNA of the CDR3 is TGTGCCAGCAGCGCGGGACTAGCGGGAGCCAATGAGCAGTTCTTC.

CDR3 DNA: TGTGCCAGCAGCTCCCTCAGACAGGGGGACCGGGAGACCCAGTACTTC. Its translation is CASSSLRQGDRETQYF. The rearrangement links TRBV14 to TRBJ2-5; 9 bases are shared with TRBD1. CDR1 is SGHDN and CDR2 is FVKESK in the germline V gene. The CDR3 has 16 amino acids. V lost 5 bases, J lost 5 bases, and 12 bases stayed unmatched.

V gene TRBV7-2 combines with J gene TRBJ2-5; D is unclear. The V end lost 4 bases, the J end lost 7 bases, and 7 bases lay between the germline ends. The CDR3 runs 11 residues. Germline CDR1 reads SGHTA; CDR2 reads FQGNSA. The DNA for the CDR3 is TGTGCCAGCAGCTCTCCGCGGACCCAGTACTTC. Translated, it gives CASSSPRTQYF.

The chain links TRBV19 to TRBJ1-5; 7 bases fit TRBD1. Germline assignment: CDR1 LNHDA and CDR2 SQIVND (reference sequence). The CDR3 is 13 residues long. The V segment lost 7 bases and the J segment 4 bases; nucleotides outside the gene matches: 4. For the CDR3, the DNA is TGTGCCAGTATTGGGACAGCGAATCAGCCCCAGCATTTT. Its protein is CASIGTANQPQHF. Full variable domain (outside the CDR3, taken from reference TRBV19 and TRBJ1-5): DGGITQSPKYLFRKEGQNVTLSCEQNLNHDAMYWYRQDPGQGLRLIYYSQIVNDFQKGDIAEGYSVSREKKESFPLTVTSAQKNPTAFYLCASIGTANQPQHFGDGTRLSIL.

This chain uses TRBV7-2 with TRBJ2-7; 10 bases are a match to TRBD2. The J segment lost 6 bases and the V segment lost 5 bases, leaving 10 bases of the junction unmatched. This CDR3 comprises 15 residues. CDR1 is SGHTA, CDR2 FQGNSA, per germline. The CDR3 loop reads CASSPRTSGRLEQYF. CDR3 in DNA: TGTGCCAGCAGCCCGAGGACTAGCGGACGTCTCGAGCAGTACTTC.

The chain couples TRBV27 to TRBJ2-3; tentatively, D is TRBD2 (5 bases). The CDR3 is 15 amino acids. V gave up 2 bases and J gave up 2 bases, with 11 bases separating them. Germline-derived CDR1 and CDR2 are MNHEY and SMNVEV (reference sequence). DNA of the CDR3: TGTGCCAGCAGTTTAGAGTGGGAGAACACAGATACGCAGTATTTT. This encodes CASSLEWENTDTQYF.

The chain carries TRBV5-1 and TRBJ1-3, with D perhaps TRBD1 (6 bases). V lost 3 bases, J lost 4 bases, and 20 bases lay in between. This CDR3 region has 17 residues. Germline values: CDR1 SGHRS, CDR2 YFSETQ. This chain's CDR3 is CASSSPTGLDSGNTIYF. The DNA for the CDR3 is TGCGCCAGCAGCTCACCCACAGGGTTGGATTCGGGAAACACCATATATTTT. The full variable domain, with the rest looked up from reference TRBV5-1 and TRBJ1-3, is KAGVTQTPRYLIKTRGQQVTLSCSPISGHRSVSWYQQTPGQGLQFLFEYFSETQRNKGNFPGRFSGRQFSNSRSEMNVSTLELGDSALYLCASSSPTGLDSGNTIYFGEGSWLTVV.

The chain couples TRBV6-6 to TRBJ2-5, with 7 bases matching TRBD1. The J segment lost 4 bases and the V segment lost 5 bases, leaving 7 bases of the junction unmatched. Germline CDR1 MNHNY, CDR2 SVGAGI (reference sequence). The CDR3 sequence is 14 residues long. In nucleotides, the CDR3 is TGTGCCAGCAGTCCGCTACAGGGGCGAGAGACCCAGTACTTC. Its protein is CASSPLQGRETQYF.

This chain uses TRBV24-1 with TRBJ2-2; 7 bases align to TRBD2. Trimming took 2 bases from V and 0 from J; bases not matched to a gene: 2. The CDR3 runs to 16 residues. Germline V gives CDR1 KGHDR, CDR2 SFDVKD. In DNA, the CDR3 is TGTGCCACCAGTGATTCGGGGAGGGCGAACACCGGGGAGCTGTTTTTT. Translation gives CATSDSGRANTGELFF.

As to this clone: The same CDR3 is also encoded by other DNA sequences in this sample. V usage is TRBV5-1 and J usage is TRBJ2-1; 11 nucleotides align to TRBD2. Germline V lookup: CDR1 SGHRS, CDR2 YFSETQ. This CDR3 has 15 amino acids. V shed 0 bases, J shed 4 bases, and the junction held 0 bases outside the gene matches. CDR3 region: CASSLGLAGYNEQFF. The CDR3 DNA is TGCGCCAGCAGCTTGGGACTAGCGGGATACAATGAGCAGTTCTTC. The full variable domain, rest sourced from reference TRBV5-1 and TRBJ2-1, is KAGVTQTPRYLIKTRGQQVTLSCSPISGHRSVSWYQQTPGQGLQFLFEYFSETQRNKGNFPGRFSGRQFSNSRSEMNVSTLELGDSALYLCASSLGLAGYNEQFFGPGTRLTVL.

This clone was counted between two and nine times. The rearrangement links TRBV29-1 to TRBJ1-5, with 7 bases identical to TRBD1. This CDR3 has 16 residues. Looked up from germline, CDR1 is SQVTM and CDR2 is ANQGSEA. V shed 7 bases, J shed 2 bases, and the junction held 14 bases outside the gene matches. The CDR3 region is CSGDPQAGGCNQPQHF. In DNA form, the CDR3 reads TGCAGCGGAGATCCCCAGGCAGGGGGATGCAATCAGCCCCAGCATTTT.

The genes are TRBV5-1 and TRBJ2-2; D possibly corresponds to TRBD1 (5 bases). Trimming took off 2 bases at V and 1 base at J, with 15 bases between the two ends. The CDR3 contains 17 residues. Per germline, CDR1 SGHRS and CDR2 YFSETQ. The CDR3 region has the DNA TGCGCCAGCAGCTTTGGGTTCTCCCAGGGGAACACCGGGGAGCTGTTTTTT. It yields the protein CASSFGFSQGNTGELFF.

CDR3 coding DNA: TGTGCCAGCAGTTGGGGACAGGGAATTATTGGCTACACCTTC. It translates to CASSWGQGIIGYTF. The chain carries TRBV28 and TRBJ1-2, with 9 bases lining up with TRBD1. Germline CDR1 and CDR2: MDHEN and SYDVKM. V lost 4 bases and J lost 7; bases outside the gene matches: 7. The CDR3 is 14 residues long.

The chain uses TRBV12-2 and TRBJ1-5; the D call of TRBD1 is as the table states it, not checked on the DNA. TRBV12-2 is assigned pseudogene status. The CDR3 is made up of 18 amino acids. The CDR3, as DNA: TGTGCAAGTCGCTCCAGACGTAGACAGGGGTCATGCAATCAGCCCCAGCATTTT. Encoded protein: CASRSRRRQGSCNQPQHF.